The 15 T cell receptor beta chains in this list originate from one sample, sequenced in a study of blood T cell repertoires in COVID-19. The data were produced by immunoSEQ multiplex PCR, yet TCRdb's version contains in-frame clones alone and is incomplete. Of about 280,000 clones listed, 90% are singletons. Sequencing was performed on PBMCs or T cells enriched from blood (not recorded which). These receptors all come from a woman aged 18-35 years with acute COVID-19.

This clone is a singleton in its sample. The CDR3 region has the DNA TGTGCCAGCAGCGACAGTCTCAGCTCCTACGAGCAGTACTTC. Its translation: CASSDSLSSYEQYF. The chain recombines TRBV27 with TRBJ2-7; possible D gene TRBD1, 5 bases. The CDR3 has 14 residues. Trimming took 6 bases from V and 0 from J, leaving 12 bases between them. Germline V CDR1 and CDR2: MNHEY, SMNVEV (reference sequence).

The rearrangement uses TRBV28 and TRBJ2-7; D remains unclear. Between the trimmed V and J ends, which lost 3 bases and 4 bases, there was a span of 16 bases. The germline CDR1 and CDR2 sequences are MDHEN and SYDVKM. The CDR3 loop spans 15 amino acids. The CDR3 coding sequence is TGTGCCAGCAGTTTTGGTGGGCGAAGAAGGTACGAGCAGTACTTC. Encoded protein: CASSFGGRRRYEQYF. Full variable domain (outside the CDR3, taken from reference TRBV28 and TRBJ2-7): DVKVTQSSRYLVKRTGEKVFLECVQDMDHENMFWYRQDPGLGLRLIYFSYDVKMKEKGDIPEGYSVSREKKERFSLILESASTNQTSMYLCASSFGGRRRYEQYFGPGTRLTVT.

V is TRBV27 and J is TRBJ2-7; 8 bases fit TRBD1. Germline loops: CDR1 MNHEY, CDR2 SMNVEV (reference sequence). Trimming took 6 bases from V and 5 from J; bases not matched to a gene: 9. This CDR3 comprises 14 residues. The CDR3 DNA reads TGTGCCAGCAGCCCCCAGGCAGGGGGCAACGAGCAGTACTTC. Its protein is CASSPQAGGNEQYF.

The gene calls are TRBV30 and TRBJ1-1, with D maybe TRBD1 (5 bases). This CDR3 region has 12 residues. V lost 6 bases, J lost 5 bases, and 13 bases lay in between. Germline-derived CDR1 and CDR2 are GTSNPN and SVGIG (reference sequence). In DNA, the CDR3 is TGTGCCTGCCGGGGGACGGGGACTGAAGCTTTCTTT. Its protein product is CACRGTGTEAFF.

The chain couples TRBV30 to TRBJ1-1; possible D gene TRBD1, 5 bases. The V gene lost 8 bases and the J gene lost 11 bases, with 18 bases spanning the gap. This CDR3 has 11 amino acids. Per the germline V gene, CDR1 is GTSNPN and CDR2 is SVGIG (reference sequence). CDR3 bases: TGTGCCCAGAATTTGGGGGAGGTGGCTTTCTTT. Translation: CAQNLGEVAFF.

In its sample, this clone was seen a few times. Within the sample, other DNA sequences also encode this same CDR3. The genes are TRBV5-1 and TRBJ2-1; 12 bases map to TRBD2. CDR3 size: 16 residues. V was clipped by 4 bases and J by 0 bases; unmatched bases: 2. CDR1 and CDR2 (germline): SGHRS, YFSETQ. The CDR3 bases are TGCGCCAGCAGCCCGACTAGCGGGAGCTCCTACAATGAGCAGTTCTTC. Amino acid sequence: CASSPTSGSSYNEQFF. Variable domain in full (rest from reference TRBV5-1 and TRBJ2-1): KAGVTQTPRYLIKTRGQQVTLSCSPISGHRSVSWYQQTPGQGLQFLFEYFSETQRNKGNFPGRFSGRQFSNSRSEMNVSTLELGDSALYLCASSPTSGSSYNEQFFGPGTRLTVL.

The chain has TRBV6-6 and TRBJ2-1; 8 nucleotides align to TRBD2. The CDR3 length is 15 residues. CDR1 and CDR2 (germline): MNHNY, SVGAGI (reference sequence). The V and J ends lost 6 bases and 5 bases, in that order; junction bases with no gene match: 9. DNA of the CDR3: TGTGCCAGCAGCTTAAGCGGGAGTGGGAACAATGAGCAGTTCTTC. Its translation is CASSLSGSGNNEQFF.

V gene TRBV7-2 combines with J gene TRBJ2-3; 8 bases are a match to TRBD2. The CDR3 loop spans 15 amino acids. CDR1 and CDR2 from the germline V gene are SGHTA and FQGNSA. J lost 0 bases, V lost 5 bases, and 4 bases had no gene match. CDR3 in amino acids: CASSIIAGSTDTQYF. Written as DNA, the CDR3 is TGTGCCAGCAGCATTATAGCGGGGAGCACAGATACGCAGTATTTT.

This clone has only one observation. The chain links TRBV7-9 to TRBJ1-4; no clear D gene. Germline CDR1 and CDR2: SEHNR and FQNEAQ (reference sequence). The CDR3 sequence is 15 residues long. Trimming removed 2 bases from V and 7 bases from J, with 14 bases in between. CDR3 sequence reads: CASSLPLGVGEKLFF. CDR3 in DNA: TGTGCCAGCAGCTTACCCCTCGGGGTAGGTGAAAAACTGTTTTTT.

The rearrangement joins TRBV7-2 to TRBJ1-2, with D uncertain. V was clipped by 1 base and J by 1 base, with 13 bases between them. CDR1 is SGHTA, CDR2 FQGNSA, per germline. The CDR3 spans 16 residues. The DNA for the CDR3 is TGTGCCAGCAGCTTAGGGTTCCGGGGATATAACTATGGCTACACCTTC. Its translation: CASSLGFRGYNYGYTF.

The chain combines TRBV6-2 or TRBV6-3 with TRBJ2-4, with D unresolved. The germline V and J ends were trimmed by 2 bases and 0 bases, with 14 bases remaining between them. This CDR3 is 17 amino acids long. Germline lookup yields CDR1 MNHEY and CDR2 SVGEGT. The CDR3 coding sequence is TGTGCCAGCAGTTACAACAGACCCGCCATAGCCAAAAACATTCAGTACTTC. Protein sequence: CASSYNRPAIAKNIQYF.

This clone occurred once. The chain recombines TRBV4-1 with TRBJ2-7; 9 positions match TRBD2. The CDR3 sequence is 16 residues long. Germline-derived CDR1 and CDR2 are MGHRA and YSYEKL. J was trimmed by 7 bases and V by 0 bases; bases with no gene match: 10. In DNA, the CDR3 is TGCGCCAGCAGCCAAGATGTGCTAGCGGGGTTTGTGGAGCAGTACTTC. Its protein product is CASSQDVLAGFVEQYF.

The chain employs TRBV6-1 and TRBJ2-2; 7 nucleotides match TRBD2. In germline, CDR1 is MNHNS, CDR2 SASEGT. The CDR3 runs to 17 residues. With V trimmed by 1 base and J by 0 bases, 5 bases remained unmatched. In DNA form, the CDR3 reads TGTGCCAGCAGTGAAGACTGGAGCGGGACGAACACCGGGGAGCTGTTTTTT. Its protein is CASSEDWSGTNTGELFF.

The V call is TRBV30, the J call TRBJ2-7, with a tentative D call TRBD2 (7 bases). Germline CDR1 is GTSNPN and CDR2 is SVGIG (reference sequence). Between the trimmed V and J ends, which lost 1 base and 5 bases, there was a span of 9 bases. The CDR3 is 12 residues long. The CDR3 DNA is TGTGCCTGGAGTGAGGGGGGGAACGAGCAGTACTTC. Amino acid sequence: CAWSEGGNEQYF.

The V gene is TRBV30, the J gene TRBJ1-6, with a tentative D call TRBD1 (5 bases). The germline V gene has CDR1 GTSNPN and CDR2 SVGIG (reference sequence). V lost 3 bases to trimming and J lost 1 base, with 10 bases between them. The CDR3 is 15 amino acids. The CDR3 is CAWRTVVSYNSPLHF. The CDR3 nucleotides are TGTGCCTGGAGGACAGTAGTTTCCTATAATTCACCCCTCCACTTT.